The 29 T cell receptor delta chains below come from one sample, sequenced in a study of γδ T cells in repeated Plasmodium falciparum infection. Flow sorting of PBMC yielded separate Vgamma9/Vdelta2+ and Vdelta2-negative gammadelta T cell populations for bulk repertoire analysis. TCRdb called clones from the multiplex PCR reads again using CATT. Found here are about 93,000 delta-chain clones, less than 1% of them singletons; the top ten hold more than 9%. Material: gamma-delta T cells from blood. All receptors derive from a pool of human donors (malaria-infected and uninfected, not separated).

This clone appeared a few times. This DNA translates differently at residue 6 from the TCRdb protein, which is that of a much larger clone; a read error is likely, and the protein shown is the DNA's own translation. The gene calls are TRDV2 and TRDJ1; 7 bases align to TRDD3. Germline assignment: CDR1 GEAIGNYY and CDR2 EKD. J gave up 2 bases and V 2 bases, and 16 bases lay outside the gene matches. This CDR3 has 18 residues. CDR3 DNA: TGTGCCTGTGACAAGGAGGATACGGCCACATCGCAGACCGATAAACTCATCTTT. Its protein product is CACDKEDTATSQTDKLIF.

This clone came up a few times. A far larger clone is off by one base, so a read error is likely. Other DNA sequences from this sample encode an identical CDR3 as well. The gene calls are TRDV2 and TRDJ1, with 7 bases lining up with TRDD3. The J gene, missing from TCRdb, was assigned here through DNA to germline matching. The ends lost 1 base at V and 0 bases at J; junction bases unmatched: 13. The germline gives CDR1 GEAIGNYY, CDR2 EKD. This CDR3 comprises 18 residues. CDR3 nucleotide sequence: TGTGCCTGTGACACGATGGAAGGGGGATCCCCATACACCGATAAACTCATCTTT. Encoded protein: CACDTMEGGSPYTDKLIF.

A word on this clone: TCRdb records a much larger clone's protein for this DNA, with a difference at residue 10 that likely arises from a read error; the protein given is the translation of the DNA. The chain couples TRDV1 to TRDJ1; D not certain. The J gene is not listed in TCRdb, so it was assigned here from a DNA match to germline. Deletions cut 4 bases from V and 0 bases from J, with 21 bases between. CDR1 and CDR2 from the germline V gene are TSWWSYY and QGS. The CDR3 is 18 amino acids. CDR3: CALGVHRAQAEYTDKLIF. CDR3 coding DNA: TGTGCTCTTGGGGTCCATCGAGCCCAGGCCGAGTACACCGATAAACTCATCTTT.

With respect to this clone: This DNA's translation differs at residue 11 from TCRdb's protein, which comes from a much larger clone; a read error is likely, and the protein shown is translated from the DNA. The chain uses TRDV2 and TRDJ1; TRDD3 might be the D (5 bases). TCRdb supplies no J gene; here it was assigned by aligning the nucleotide sequence to germline. CDR3 length: 16 amino acids. Germline lookup yields CDR1 GEAIGNYY and CDR2 EKD. The ends were cut back, 0 bases at V and 4 bases at J, with 17 bases in the middle. The CDR3 bases are TGTGCCTGTGACACCGTATCCCGTACTGGAAACGATAAACTCATCTTT. It specifies CACDTVSRTGNDKLIF.

This clone was seen many times. A read error may produce the germline difference seen at one junction end. The rearrangement uses TRDV1 and TRDJ1; either TRDD2 or TRDD3 may fit D (7 bases each). The CDR3 is made up of 23 amino acids. CDR1 and CDR2 (germline): TSWWSYY, QGS. CDR3 sequence reads: CALGELMSLPLNSWGFYTDKPIF. The CDR3, as DNA: TGTGCTCTTGGGGAATTGATGTCCCTTCCTTTGAATAGCTGGGGGTTTTACACCGATAAACCCATCTTT.

Concerning this clone itself: The protein TCRdb gives is from a much larger clone and does not agree with this DNA's translation at residue 4, likely a read error; the protein shown here comes from the DNA. CDR3 in DNA: TGTGCCTGTGGCCCGGTCAATCCTTCATCTTTTCATGGGGAGACCTCCTGGGACACCCGACAGATGTTTTTC. Protein sequence: CACGPVNPSSFHGETSWDTRQMFF. The chain couples TRDV2 to TRDJ3, with D tentatively TRDD2 or TRDD3 (5 bases each). Assignment of the J gene here rests on matching the DNA to germline, because TCRdb gives none. Germline V gives CDR1 GEAIGNYY, CDR2 EKD. The V end was cut by 5 bases, the J end by 0 bases, with 34 bases between. CDR3 length: 24 residues.

Remarks on this clone: The TCRdb protein comes from a much larger clone and disagrees with this DNA's translation at residue 4, likely due to a read error; the protein given here is derived from the DNA. V and J are TRDV2 and TRDJ1; 7 bases are a match to TRDD3. The CDR3 covers 19 residues. Germline lookup yields CDR1 GEAIGNYY and CDR2 EKD. DNA for the CDR3: TGTGCCTGTGGCACCGTTTCCCCTGGGGGGGGCCAGTACACCGATAAACTCATCTTT. This sequence encodes CACGTVSPGGGQYTDKLIF.

In regard to this clone: The amino acid sequence in TCRdb belongs to a much larger clone and departs from this DNA's translation at residue 12, likely a sequencing read error; the sequence shown is translated from the DNA. The CDR3 bases are TGTGCCTGTGACACAAGTCGGGGGATACGAGACAATAAACTCATCTTT. This codes for CACDTSRGIRDNKLIF. The chain links TRDV2 to TRDJ1; 10 bases fit TRDD3. In the absence of a J gene in TCRdb, the DNA was matched to germline to assign it here. CDR3 length equals 16 residues. Trimming took 1 base from V and 6 from J; bases not matched to a gene: 10. Germline CDR1 and CDR2: GEAIGNYY and EKD.

In regard to this clone: The protein that TCRdb holds for this DNA derives from a much larger clone and differs from the translated DNA at residue 8, which likely indicates a read error; the protein shown here is translated from the DNA. V gene TRDV2 combines with J gene TRDJ1; possibly TRDD3 for D (6 bases). As TCRdb names no J gene, one was assigned here on the basis of a DNA match to germline. The V end lost 1 base, the J end lost 3 bases, and 17 bases lay between the germline ends. CDR1 is GEAIGNYY, CDR2 EKD, per germline. The CDR3 spans 16 residues. CDR3 sequence: CACDTPGESTADKLIF. CDR3 DNA: TGTGCCTGTGACACACCGGGGGAGTCTACGGCCGATAAACTCATCTTT.

On this clone: This DNA's translation differs at residue 6 from TCRdb's protein, which comes from a much larger clone; a read error is likely, and the protein shown is translated from the DNA. The J gene is TRDJ1, the V gene TRDV2; D gene ambiguous. The J gene comes from matching the DNA to germline here; TCRdb lacks it. V lost 3 bases and J lost 1, with 17 bases in between. Germline CDR1 GEAIGNYY, CDR2 EKD. This CDR3 is 16 amino acids long. CDR3 coding DNA: TGTGCCTGTGACTGGGAGATTCGCCCTAGCACCGATAAACTCATCTTT. It yields the protein CACDWEIRPSTDKLIF.

On this clone itself: TCRdb has a much larger clone's protein, which differs at residue 9 from the translation of this DNA, likely because of a read error; what is shown is the protein translated from the DNA. The rearrangement joins TRDV1 to TRDJ1; D not resolved. The J gene, left out of TCRdb, was set here by checking the DNA against germline. Germline values: CDR1 TSWWSYY, CDR2 QGS. CDR3 size: 13 residues. The chain's CDR3 is CALRFPYTGKLIF. The CDR3 DNA reads as TGTGCTCTTAGATTCCCATACACCGGTAAACTCATCTTT.

This clone has more than one count but fewer than ten. This DNA's translation and the protein TCRdb lists, from a much larger clone, do not match at residue 6, likely due to a read error; the protein shown is translated from the DNA. V usage is TRDV1 and J usage is TRDJ2; 11 nucleotides agree with TRDD3. TCRdb does not report a J gene; here it was assigned by matching the DNA to germline references. This CDR3 is built from 26 residues. The V gene end was trimmed by 5 bases and the J gene end by 0 bases; junction bases not matched to a gene: 32. Germline loops: CDR1 TSWWSYY, CDR2 QGS. CDR3 loop: CALGNSDSDHRWGIRDIKALTAQLFF. For the CDR3, the DNA is TGTGCTCTTGGGAACTCCGACTCGGATCATCGATGGGGGATACGCGATATAAAAGCTTTGACAGCACAACTCTTCTTT.

On this clone itself: A far larger clone is only one base removed, so a read error is likely. Other DNA sequences of this sample code for an identical CDR3. The chain carries TRDV1 and TRDJ1, with 10 nucleotides matching TRDD3. With 2 bases clipped from V and 6 bases from J, the junction kept 24 bases outside the gene matches. The CDR3 spans 21 residues. CDR1 is TSWWSYY, CDR2 QGS, per germline. The CDR3 spells CALGEKRRCSGGYEGTYKLIF. The CDR3 bases are TGTGCTCTTGGGGAAAAACGGCGTTGTTCTGGGGGATATGAAGGAACGTATAAACTCATCTTT.

This clone was detected a few times. This probably arose from a read error, given a far larger clone one base away. It is unclear where the CDR3 begins or ends on the DNA, so no DNA is shown, and the CDR3 is as TCRdb lists it. V gene assignment gives TRDV1, but the J gene was left uncalled; the table's D call, TRDD3, was not checked against the DNA. Termini included, the CDR3 measures 22 amino acids. Per germline, CDR1 TSWWSYY and CDR2 QGS. The CDR3 loop is CALGETSRYWGMGIPYTDKLIF.

As for this clone: TCRdb's protein, taken from a much larger clone, differs from this DNA's translation at residue 14, likely owing to a read error; the protein displayed comes from the DNA. The J gene is uncalled and the V gene is TRDV2; the D call TRDD3 from the table was never checked on the DNA. There are 15 residues in the CDR3. CDR1 and CDR2 (germline): GEAIGNYY, EKD. CDR3 loop: CACDTGGTGTDKLTF. The CDR3 DNA reads as TGTGCCTGTGACACCGGGGGAACGGGCACCGATAAACTCACCTTT.

This clone was observed a handful of times. The mismatch at residue 24 between this DNA's translation and the TCRdb protein of a much larger clone likely reflects a read error; the protein shown is translated from the DNA. The chain uses TRDV1 and TRDJ1, with 12 bases that match TRDD3. The J gene is not listed in TCRdb, so it was assigned here from a DNA match to germline. CDR1 and CDR2 (germline): TSWWSYY, QGS. This CDR3 contains 27 residues. The CDR3 sequence: CALANGGSQRDETGGYSWTRGSDRLIF. In DNA, the CDR3 is TGTGCTCTTGCTAATGGTGGATCCCAAAGGGACGAAACTGGGGGATACTCCTGGACGAGAGGGTCCGATAGACTCATCTTT.

On this clone: This DNA translates differently at residue 12 from the TCRdb protein, which is that of a much larger clone; a read error is likely, and the protein shown is the DNA's own translation. The rearrangement joins TRDV2 to TRDJ1, with D tentatively TRDD3 (5 bases). The J gene, missing from TCRdb, was assigned here through DNA to germline matching. Germline V CDR1 and CDR2: GEAIGNYY, EKD. Trimming pared 1 base from V and 0 bases from J, leaving 32 bases between. The CDR3 is 22 residues long. DNA of the CDR3: TGTGCCTGTGACACTGTTTCCAGGGGGTCAGTATCGGTTTATCTAGACACCGATAAACTCATCTTT. This sequence encodes CACDTVSRGSVSVYLDTDKLIF.

This clone was seen a handful of times. Translating this DNA gives a protein that differs at residue 17 from the TCRdb one, which belongs to a much larger clone; a read error is likely, and the protein shown is this translation. The V call is TRDV1, the J call TRDJ1, with 10 bases that match TRDD3. TCRdb does not report a J gene; here it was assigned by matching the DNA to germline references. The V gene's germline CDR1 is TSWWSYY and CDR2 QGS. This CDR3 spans 20 amino acids. The DNA for the CDR3 is TGTGCTTTAGGGGGCTCGACTTTCCCCGTACTGTTGGGGGATACCGATGAACTCATCTTT. Its protein product is CALGGSTFPVLLGDTDELIF.

This clone was seen many times. In the same sample, other DNA sequences code for this CDR3. CDR3 DNA: TGTGCTCTTGGGGTTATTCCTACTGGGGGATACATAAGCGCCGATAAACTCATCTTT. Its protein product is CALGVIPTGGYISADKLIF. V usage is TRDV1 and J usage is TRDJ1; TRDD3 matches 12 bases. The CDR3 has 19 residues. Germline V gene data show CDR1 as TSWWSYY and CDR2 as QGS. The J segment lost 3 bases and the V segment lost 4 bases, leaving 15 bases of the junction unmatched.

There are many counts of this clone. The rearrangement joins TRDV1 to TRDJ1; 11 bases line up with TRDD3. This CDR3 spans 25 amino acids. Germline CDR1 reads TSWWSYY; CDR2 reads QGS. V was clipped by 0 bases and J by 0 bases; unmatched bases: 27. The CDR3 nucleotides are TGTGCTCTTGGGGAACTGCCTCCCGCGGTCGTAAAGGGCTGGGGGATACCCCCTTACACCGATAAACTCATCTTT. Translating it yields CALGELPPAVVKGWGIPPYTDKLIF.

This clone was seen a few times. A far larger clone differs by one base, so this is likely a read error. The same CDR3 is also encoded by other DNA sequences in this sample. The chain is built from TRDV1 and TRDJ1; D is unclear. The V end lost 1 base, the J end lost 11 bases, and 23 bases lay between the germline ends. CDR3 length: 16 residues. The germline V gene has CDR1 TSWWSYY and CDR2 QGS. The CDR3 sequence is CALGERVVGDTSGLIF. The CDR3 DNA reads TGTGCTCTTGGGGAACGCGTTGTTGGAGACACTTCGGGGCTCATCTTT.

This clone was detected only a few times. A read error likely explains why the TCRdb protein, taken from a much larger clone, differs from this DNA's translation at residue 10; the protein shown is translated from the DNA. V usage is TRDV1 and J usage is TRDJ1, with 7 bases matching TRDD3. The J gene comes from matching the DNA to germline here; TCRdb lacks it. After removal of 1 base from V and 0 bases from J, the junction contained 11 bases not matched to a gene. The CDR3 is made up of 18 amino acids. CDR1 TSWWSYY and CDR2 QGS come from the germline V gene. The CDR3 nucleotides are TGTGCTCTTGGGGAACCTTTTGGGGGACGAACATACACCGATAAACTCATCTTT. It is translated as CALGEPFGGRTYTDKLIF.

This clone was counted only a few times. A far larger clone is just one base off, so this is likely a read error. Other DNA sequences of this sample code for an identical CDR3. V usage is TRDV1 and J usage is TRDJ1; weak D call: TRDD3 (6 bases). TCRdb is silent on the J gene; assignment here came from matching the DNA to germline. In germline, CDR1 is TSWWSYY, CDR2 QGS. The CDR3 spans 20 residues. V lost 3 bases and J lost 7, with 33 bases in between. Here the CDR3 reads CALGENRRYPPPLLGLKLIF. As DNA, the CDR3 is TGTGCTCTTGGGGAGAACCGTCGATATCCTCCCCCCTTACTGGGTCTTAAACTCATCTTT.

Turning to this clone: This DNA's translation and the protein TCRdb lists, from a much larger clone, do not match at residue 19, likely due to a read error; the protein shown is translated from the DNA. This chain connects TRDV1 to TRDJ4, with D perhaps matching TRDD3 (10 bases). The J gene is not listed in TCRdb, so it was assigned here from a DNA match to germline. The CDR3 extends over 22 amino acids. Germline V gene data show CDR1 as TSWWSYY and CDR2 as QGS. Written as DNA, the CDR3 is TGTGCTCTTGGGGACCCATACCTTCCTACGATGTCTACTGGGGGATCGGCCAGAACCCTGATCTTT. This translates into CALGDPYLPTMSTGGSARTLIF.

This clone was seen only a few times. A read error likely explains this, since a far larger clone differs by one base. The same CDR3 can be traced to other DNA sequences in this sample. The gene calls are TRDV1 and TRDJ1; 8 bases are a match to TRDD3. The CDR3 totals 24 residues. CDR1 is TSWWSYY and CDR2 is QGS in the germline V gene. The V segment lost 2 bases and the J segment 0 bases; nucleotides outside the gene matches: 29. The DNA of the CDR3 is TGTGCTCTTGGGGAAAAGAGTCCCCGCCCTCCTCCGTCGCATGGGGATACTCACACCGATAAACTCATCTTT. Protein product: CALGEKSPRPPPSHGDTHTDKLIF.

This clone was detected only a few times. This DNA's translation and the protein TCRdb lists, from a much larger clone, do not match at residues 5 and 9, likely due to a read error; the protein shown is translated from the DNA. The rearrangement links TRDV1 to TRDJ1; TRDD3 aligns across 8 bases. This CDR3 has 24 residues. Germline CDR1 and CDR2: TSWWSYY and QGS. Germline trimming cut 4 bases from V and 0 bases from J; bases unmatched to any gene: 31. The CDR3 coding sequence is TGTGCTCTTGGGGGACGTCCTGTAATGTGGGGATACCTATTAGGACAACTGTACACCGATAAACTCATCTTT. Its protein is CALGGRPVMWGYLLGQLYTDKLIF.

This clone showed up just a few times. A far larger clone is one nucleotide away, so this likely arose from a read error. Additional DNA sequences in this sample encode the identical CDR3. There is no J gene call, but TRDV1 is given as the V gene. Germline V gives CDR1 TSWWSYY, CDR2 QGS. The CDR3 is made up of 18 amino acids. The CDR3 region has the DNA TGTGCTCTTGGGGACTTTCCACCGTTTCCTGGTCGAACCGATAAACTCATATTT. Amino acids: CALGDFPPFPGRTDKLIF.

Comments on this clone: The protein given by TCRdb reflects a much larger clone and differs at residue 7 from this DNA's translation, likely from a read error; the protein shown is the DNA's translation. The chain employs TRDV2 and TRDJ1; 8 nucleotides align to TRDD3. TCRdb records no J gene; here it was assigned by comparing the DNA to germline. The CDR3 totals 16 residues. Trimming took 3 bases from V and 3 from J; bases not matched to a gene: 11. Germline V CDR1 and CDR2: GEAIGNYY, EKD. The CDR3 coding sequence is TGTGCCTGTGACTTTATATGGGGGATGGGATCCGATAAACTCATCTTT. It yields the protein CACDFIWGMGSDKLIF.

This clone has a count of ten or more. The protein TCRdb gives is from a much larger clone and does not agree with this DNA's translation at residue 11, likely a read error; the protein shown here comes from the DNA. This chain connects TRDV1 to TRDJ1; D perhaps matches TRDD3 (6 bases). This CDR3 has 17 amino acids. CDR1 TSWWSYY and CDR2 QGS come from the germline V gene. V was trimmed by 0 bases and J by 0 bases, leaving 14 bases between them. The CDR3 DNA reads TGTGCTCTTGGGGAACTGGCTTGGATACCGCACACCGATAAACTCATCTTT. This sequence encodes CALGELAWIPHTDKLIF.